This TCR beta chain was observed in a study of blood T cell repertoires in COVID-19. Turning to the study itself: Spain, Italy and the United States supplied samples that represented acute and convalescent COVID-19.

The CDR3 extends over 14 amino acids. V lost 5 bases and J lost 4, with 14 bases in between. Per the germline V gene, CDR1 is LNHNV and CDR2 is YYDKDF (reference sequence). In the original processing: Estimation of nucleated cell counts was performed using reference gene primer amplification. The assay was immunoSEQ multiplex PCR, and TCRdb's table has in-frame clones only and misses some. V and J calls and clone size are as listed in that table; D and trimming were resolved from the DNA. The profile covers roughly 150,000 clones, with 81% appearing a single time and 8% to 13% taken by the ten largest. This clone showed up just a few times.

This clonotype was sampled from a man in his 60s with active or convalescent COVID-19. V gene TRBV15 combines with J gene TRBJ1-1; D gene uncertain. The specimen was peripheral blood. For the CDR3, the DNA is TGTGCCACCAGCCCCCAACCCGAGGTCACTGAAGCTTTCTTT. Its protein is CATSPQPEVTEAFF.